The clone carrying this T cell receptor beta chain was detected only a few times. Antigen: not known. These data come from a study of T cell repertoires in cytomegalovirus infection. Study details: Both recently identified HLA-C-restricted and well-studied HLA-B-restricted CMV epitopes were used in the study. Signatures in public TCR beta sequences pointed to both CMV infection and matching HLA type. Study findings and constraints: Cumulated frequencies of public TCR beta families served to identify carriers of CMV plus the relevant HLA.

MiXCR was run by TCRdb on the reads, yielding one entry per CDR3 protein. The sample holds about a million distinct CDR3 sequences, approximately 30% seen once. This CDR3 region has 13 residues. Trimming removed 5 bases from V and 4 bases from J, with 11 bases in between. This receptor was obtained from a human donor in good health (CMV status not recorded). Some clones in this sample may be carry-over from other donors' samples. The starting material was cultured CD8+ T cells from PBMCs, obtained from culture after CMV antigen stimulation. This chain links TRBV12-3 or TRBV12-4 with TRBJ1-1; unclear D gene. This chain's CDR3 is CASSTSSSTEAFF. CDR3 DNA: TGTGCCAGCAGTACAAGCTCTAGCACTGAAGCTTTCTTT.